The T cell receptor (beta chain) described here comes from a study of cytomegalovirus exposure and HLA in healthy donors. The CDR3 totals 14 residues. Per germline, CDR1 SGHRS and CDR2 YFSETQ. Trimming took 0 bases from V and 3 from J; bases not matched to a gene: 0. PCR used 60 Vbeta primers and 13 Jbeta primers. Assay: immunoSEQ multiplex PCR; the TCRdb copy retains only in-frame clones and omits some. The table shows some 110,000 clones, with 80% to 85% occurring only once. This clone was counted between two and nine times. This TCR came from a man between 25 and 39 years old in good health and CMV-seropositive. The V and J genes are TRBV5-1 and TRBJ2-1, with 7 bases identical to TRBD2. The sequenced sample was PBMCs. The CDR3 here is CASSLGGSYNEQFF. CDR3 nucleotide sequence: TGCGCCAGCAGCTTGGGCGGGAGCTACAATGAGCAGTTCTTC.